This TCR beta chain came from a study of cytomegalovirus exposure and HLA in healthy donors. About the research overall: There were some 120 million unique TCR beta sequences, drawn from 150 million to 200 million T cells, in an earlier analysis.

Trimming pared 6 bases from V and 1 base from J, leaving 10 bases between. Germline V lookup: CDR1 SGHTA, CDR2 FQGTGA. This CDR3 spans 14 amino acids. Study findings and constraints: As a later analysis showed, a missense DCLRE1C variant was linked to trimming of TCR beta V- and J-genes. Sequencing had likely introduced a cluster of highly shared sequence variants as an artifact.

As regards this clone: The antigen is not known.

Each donor's status was that of a healthy bone marrow donor. The PCR used 60 Vbeta and 13 Jbeta primers. Here immunoSEQ multiplex PCR was the method, and the copy in TCRdb shows in-frame clones only, minus some. Of about 120,000 clones in the sample, under 80% were seen once. The source material was PBMCs. The J gene is TRBJ1-3, the V gene TRBV7-3; D is uncertain. This receptor was taken from a man between 60 and 70 years old in good health and CMV-seropositive. CDR3 nucleotide sequence: TGTGCCAGCAGTTTAGGAGGTTCTGGAAACACCATATATTTT. Residues: CASSLGGSGNTIYF.